This is a list of T cell receptor beta chains from one sample in a study of T-cell memory formation after mild COVID-19. TCRdb used MiXCR to reprocess the 5' RACE reads, holding one entry per CDR3 protein. This table has roughly 250,000 distinct CDR3 sequences, roughly 15% appearing once. The sample consisted of PBMCs or a T cell subset sorted from them (not recorded which). The receptors shown here come from a man between 18 and 35 years old who had mild COVID-19 (a few samples of this study predate the infection). Cell type and time point are not known. The CDR3 runs from the conserved cysteine through the conserved F or W. A D gene is named only where the DNA matches it firmly. Size tells how often a clone was seen (once, few, many) or the class of an expanded clone, and some rows leave it out.

cdr3_nt cdr3_aa j_call clone_size v_call d_call
TGCGCCAGCAGTGAGCCTAGCGGGACAAACATTCAGTACTTC CASSEPSGTNIQYF TRBJ2-4 - TRBV10-2 TRBD2
TGTGCCAGCAGCACTCGGACTAGCGGGTTTGAGCAGTTCTTC CASSTRTSGFEQFF TRBJ2-1 - TRBV5-5 TRBD2
TGCGCCAGCAGCCAGAGACGCGGGGACTACAATGAGCAGTTCTTC CASSQRRGDYNEQFF TRBJ2-1 - TRBV4-3 -
TGTGCCAGCACCAAGACCCCTGGGGCCAACGTCCTGACTTTC CASTKTPGANVLTF TRBJ2-6 few TRBV12-3/TRBV12-4 -
TGTGCCAGCAGCCAAGACTACAATGAGCAGTTCTTC CASSQDYNEQFF TRBJ2-1 - TRBV3-1 -
TGTGCCAGCAGCCGAAGGCCTCAACGAACTTCCACCAAAAACATTCAGTACTTC CASSRRPQRTSTKNIQYF TRBJ2-4 once TRBV7-2 -
TGTGCCAGCAGCTTGAGTAGTGGGGGACACACAGATACGCAGTATTTT CASSLSSGGHTDTQYF TRBJ2-3 - TRBV7-9 -
TGTGCCAGCAGCTTACGTGCGGGCGAGGGCACAGATACGCAGTATTTT CASSLRAGEGTDTQYF TRBJ2-3 - TRBV7-6 -
TGTGCCAGTATTGGACCCTTCCCGGGACAGGGAGACTACGAGCAGTACTTC CASIGPFPGQGDYEQYF TRBJ2-7 few TRBV19 TRBD1
TGCGCCAGCAGCTGGAATGGACCTACCTATGGCTACACCTTC CASSWNGPTYGYTF TRBJ1-2 few TRBV5-1 -
TGTGCCAGCAGTTACCGAAGGGTCGGGGAGCAGTACTTC CASSYRRVGEQYF TRBJ2-7 - TRBV6-5 -
TGTGCCAGCAGTGAAGCAGGGTTTACATGGGTAATGAGCACTGAAGCTTTCTTT CASSEAGFTWVMSTEAFF TRBJ1-1 - TRBV6-1 -
TGCGCCAGCAGCCCGGGACGGGGACAAGAGACCCAGTACTTC CASSPGRGQETQYF TRBJ2-5 few TRBV5-1 -
TGTGCCACCAGTGATAACTATGGCTACACCTTC CATSDNYGYTF TRBJ1-2 many TRBV24-1 -
TGCGCCAGCAGCTTAGGACCGGGATCCCAGTATGGCTACACCTTC CASSLGPGSQYGYTF TRBJ1-2 many TRBV5-1 -
TGTGCCACCAGCAGAAGGGGGTATACGCAGTATTTT CATSRRGYTQYF TRBJ2-3 few TRBV15 -
TGCGCCAGCCACCGACGAGCGGGGGGCACACGGTTCACAGATACGCAGTATTTT CASHRRAGGTRFTDTQYF TRBJ2-3 - TRBV5-1 TRBD2
TGTGCCAGCAGCTTAGGGACAGGGGCCCCCTTTATATCACCCCTCCACTTT CASSLGTGAPFISPLHF TRBJ1-6 - TRBV7-2 TRBD1
TGTGCCAGCAGTCCCCAGACAGTGGATAATTCACCCCTCCACTTT CASSPQTVDNSPLHF TRBJ1-6 few TRBV12-3/TRBV12-4 -
TGTGCCAGCAGTTTAAAACTAGCGTCTCCCTACAATGAGCAGTTCTTC CASSLKLASPYNEQFF TRBJ2-1 few TRBV12-3/TRBV12-4 TRBD2
TGTGCCAGCAGTTCCTACAGGGGAGGCTATGGCTACACCTTC CASSSYRGGYGYTF TRBJ1-2 - TRBV27 TRBD1
TGCAGCGCCGGTGGGGTAACTGAAGCTTTCTTT CSAGGVTEAFF TRBJ1-1 - TRBV29-1 -
TGCAGTGCTAGGGACAGAATTTGGTATGGCTACACCTTC CSARDRIWYGYTF TRBJ1-2 - TRBV20-1 -
TGCGCCAGCAGCTTGGGACCGTCGAACACTGAAGCTTTCTTT CASSLGPSNTEAFF TRBJ1-1 - TRBV5-1 -
TGTGCCAGCAGCCAAGTGCAGGGAAAAGCTTTCTTT CASSQVQGKAFF TRBJ1-1 - TRBV4-2 -
TGTGCCAGCAGCCGGACTAGCGGGGGGGGTTATCGTGAGACCCAGTACTTC CASSRTSGGGYRETQYF TRBJ2-5 - TRBV9 TRBD2
TGTGCCATCAGTGAAGGAGTTAACTATGGCTACACCTTC CAISEGVNYGYTF TRBJ1-2 - TRBV10-3 -
TGTGCCAGCAGCTTGGTGACGGCTAGCACAGATACGCAGTATTTT CASSLVTASTDTQYF TRBJ2-3 - TRBV5-6 -
TGTGCCAGCAGCCAGCAGGGTACAATGTCACCCCTCCACTTT CASSQQGTMSPLHF TRBJ1-6 many TRBV7-2 -
TGTGCCAGCTCATTGGACGGCCTCTCCTACGAGCAGTACTTC CASSLDGLSYEQYF TRBJ2-7 few TRBV18 -
TGTGCCAGCAGCCCAACCCACACAGATACGCAGTATTTT CASSPTHTDTQYF TRBJ2-3 many TRBV7-2 -
TGTGCCAGCAGTTACGAAGCAGGGGGCAACTATGGCTACACCTTC CASSYEAGGNYGYTF TRBJ1-2 - TRBV6-6 TRBD1
TGTGCCAGCAGCCAAGCGGGCAGGCCCTACGAGCAGTACTTC CASSQAGRPYEQYF TRBJ2-7 - TRBV4-2 -
TGCAGTGCTTGGACCCAGGGTAGGGATCAGCCCCAGCATTTT CSAWTQGRDQPQHF TRBJ1-5 - TRBV20-1 -
TGTGCCAGCAGCTTGTCTGCAGGACACTATGGCTACACCTTC CASSLSAGHYGYTF TRBJ1-2 few TRBV5-5 -
TGTGCCAGCAGCTTAAAGTCGGCCGGGGAGCTGTTTTTT CASSLKSAGELFF TRBJ2-2 few TRBV7-2 -
TGTGCCAGCAGCCCCAATCCGGTTGGGTCTCACTATGGCTACACCTTC CASSPNPVGSHYGYTF TRBJ1-2 few TRBV3-1 -
TGTGCCAGCAGCTTGGTCAGAATCAATGGCTACACCTTC CASSLVRINGYTF TRBJ1-2 few TRBV7-2 -
TGCAGCGCCGGGAGTCAGTACACTGAAGCTTTCTTT CSAGSQYTEAFF TRBJ1-1 many TRBV29-1 -